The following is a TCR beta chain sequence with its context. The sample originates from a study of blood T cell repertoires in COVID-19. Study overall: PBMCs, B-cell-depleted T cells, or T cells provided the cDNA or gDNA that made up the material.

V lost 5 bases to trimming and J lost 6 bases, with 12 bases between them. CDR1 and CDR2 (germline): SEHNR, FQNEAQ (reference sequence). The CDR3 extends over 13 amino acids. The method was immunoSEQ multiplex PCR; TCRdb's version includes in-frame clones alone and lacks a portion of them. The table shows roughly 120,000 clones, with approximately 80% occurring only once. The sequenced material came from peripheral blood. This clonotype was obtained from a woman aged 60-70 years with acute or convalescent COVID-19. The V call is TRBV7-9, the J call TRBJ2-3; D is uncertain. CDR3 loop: CASSAGSRDTQYF. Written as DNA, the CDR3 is TGTGCCAGCAGCGCCGGGTCGCGCGATACGCAGTATTTT.